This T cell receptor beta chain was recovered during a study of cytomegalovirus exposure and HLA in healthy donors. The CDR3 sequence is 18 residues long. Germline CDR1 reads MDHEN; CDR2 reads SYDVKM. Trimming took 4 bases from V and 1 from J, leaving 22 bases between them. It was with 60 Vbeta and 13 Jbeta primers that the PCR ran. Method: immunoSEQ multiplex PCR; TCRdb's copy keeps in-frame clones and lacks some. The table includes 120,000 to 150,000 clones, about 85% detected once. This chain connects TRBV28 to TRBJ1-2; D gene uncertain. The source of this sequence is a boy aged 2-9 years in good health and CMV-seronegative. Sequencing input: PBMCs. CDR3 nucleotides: TGTGCCAGCAGTTCCCCCAACCCATGGAGGAGAAATAACTATGGCTACACCTTC. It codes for CASSSPNPWRRNNYGYTF.